This T cell receptor beta chain was sequenced during a study of T cells in Graves' hyperthyroidism and ophthalmopathy. There were TCR beta CDR3 regions amplified from RNA transcripts. The HTBI primer set drove a first-round RT-PCR of the TCR CDR3. TCRdb reprocessed the multiplex PCR reads via MiXCR and lists one record per CDR3 protein. The table includes approximately 870,000 distinct CDR3 sequences, roughly 40% detected once. Of note for this clonotype: The junction departs from germline at one end; a sequencing error may be responsible.

Germline CDR1 is MGHRA and CDR2 is YSYEKL. This CDR3 is 17 amino acids long. The rearrangement links TRBV4-1 to TRBJ2-5; TRBD2 matches 10 bases. The sequencing sample was made of blood. The sequence came from a man aged 18 to 29 with Graves' hyperthyroidism. As DNA, the CDR3 is TGTGCCAGCAGCCAACTTTCTAGCGGGAGTACAGAAGAGACCCAGTACTTC. This gives the protein CASSQLSSGSTEETQYF.